This T cell receptor (beta chain) was identified in a study of T cell responses to AZD1222 COVID-19 vaccine (dated by TCRdb to about 2021). Turning to the overall study: Because spike-specific TCR depth and breadth did not differ between the two schedules, AZD1222 recipients who got a second dose at roughly 4 weeks were pooled with those who got a second dose at roughly 12 weeks. Trial participants were enrolled by age into 18-55, 56-69 and 70-plus year subgroups, with about 150, 28 and 57 TCR-sequenced participants respectively. A total of 230 to 250 trial participants underwent TCR sequencing, of whom about 200 had received two doses of AZD1222 and around 26 had received two doses of the MenACWY control vaccine. The paper's findings and limits, for the study overall: Conclusions about previously exposed vaccinees were limited because only 6 or 7 AZD1222 recipients were SARS-CoV-2 seropositive at baseline. Because no samples from the day 14 peak response were available, repertoires could be characterized only after the peak T cell response. A significant rise in spike-specific TCR breadth and depth was observed after two AZD1222 doses relative to day 0 and relative to MenACWY recipients. Participants were mostly white British, with more females than males. The authors suggested clonal diversity may have been underestimated. Vaccine-associated CD4 TCRs spanned the whole spike protein, with dominant responses in regions 160-218 and 743-854. Reportedly, almost half of the unique spike-specific TCRs recognized epitopes lying outside the regions that are mutated in the B.1.351 and B.1.1.7 variants. In the small 56-69-year group, the increase in depth fell short of significance, most likely because of low power.

Turning to this clone: Its antigen has not been determined. Base qualities are not at hand, and no much larger clone is one base apart.

The sample's time point label is to be understood as: baseline before first vaccination. The vaccinee samples were drawn from two UK trials, COV001 and COV002, one of which was a single-blind randomized controlled phase 2/3 trial testing AZD1222 (ChAdOx1 nCoV-19) in healthy adults. For TCRbeta chain sequencing, PBMC samples were collected from trial participants at day 0 and at day 28 after the second dose. The CDR3 regions of human TCRbeta chains were analyzed by immunosequencing. As for how the authors treated the data: TCRs in the repertoires were compared against a reference library of SARS-CoV-2-specific TCRs that had been generated with the MIRA antigen-specificity platform. Breadth meant the fraction of unique TCRs that were SARS-CoV-2-associated, whereas depth meant the fraction of total T cells that were SARS-CoV-2-associated. Each spike-specific TCR was assigned to its reactive spike region and to a CD4 or CD8 class using the MIRA data. Log10-transformed breadth and depth values were compared by one-way ANOVA with Sidak's multiple comparisons tests. TCRdb holds this immuneACCESS table with in-frame rearrangements only. Some clones are missing; in checked studies, unresolved V genes explain under half, and the rest has no known cause. For V, J and clone size, that table is used; D and trimming come from the DNA. Here the sample has about 62,000 clones; about 90% occur a single time. The ten largest clones take up 4.9% of the sample.

V was cut back by 0 bases and J by 7 bases, leaving a gap of 4 bases between them. CDR1 and CDR2, looked up from the germline V gene, are SGDLS and YYNGEE. From cysteine to phenylalanine, the CDR3 is 12 amino acids long. Only the CDR3 DNA stays, 36 bases, in frame from base 1. The chain is encoded by TRBV9 joined to TRBJ2-2; the D gene remains uncertain. The receptor's source is an adult in good health. Source: peripheral blood, taken on day 0 of AZD1222 vaccination. At the DNA level, the sequence is TGTGCCAGCAGCGTAGCTAACGGGGAGCTGTTTTTT. Translated, this is CASSVANGELFF.